This is a list of T cell receptor beta chains from one sample in a study of blood T cell repertoires in COVID-19. Clones were sequenced by immunoSEQ multiplex PCR, and TCRdb holds only the in-frame ones, with some missing. Of about 230,000 clones listed, approximately 85% are singletons. The source material was peripheral blood. Every receptor here comes from a man in his forties or fifties with COVID-19, enrolled during active disease. CDR3s leave out the opening cysteine and the closing phenylalanine or tryptophan. The order of the fields is CDR3 protein, V gene, CDR3 length, clone size, D gene. A D gene is named only where the DNA matches it firmly. Rows may omit the clone size; those that give it use once, few, many or a size class.

CDR3: ASSLVRQASNEQF
V: TRBV5-5
length: 13
size: .
D: .

CDR3: ASSLEAVTPGYT
V: TRBV7-8
length: 12
size: .
D: .

CDR3: ASSHGQGVGETQY
V: TRBV4-1
length: 13
size: .
D: TRBD1

CDR3: ASSIYGTQSNQPQH
V: TRBV19
length: 14
size: .
D: .

CDR3: ASSKGQGDTIY
V: TRBV21-1
length: 11
size: .
D: .

CDR3: ASSAGQGYSGANVLT
V: TRBV19
length: 15
size: .
D: TRBD1

CDR3: ASSSLVRGGLYEQY
V: TRBV27
length: 14
size: .
D: .

CDR3: ASSSSSYNEQF
V: TRBV5-1
length: 11
size: few
D: .

CDR3: ASSLGRDRDFYEQY
V: TRBV11-2
length: 14
size: .
D: TRBD1

CDR3: ASSEPGPVRDYT
V: TRBV7-9
length: 12
size: few
D: .

CDR3: ASSLSGGAGEQF
V: TRBV5-4
length: 12
size: .
D: TRBD2

CDR3: AWSEGQGGLGNQPQH
V: TRBV30
length: 15
size: .
D: TRBD1

CDR3: ASSFDTSSGNTIY
V: TRBV6-5
length: 13
size: .
D: .

CDR3: SVVYRASGEKLF
V: TRBV29-1
length: 12
size: .
D: .

CDR3: ASSQINGYEQY
V: TRBV3-1/TRBV3-2
length: 11
size: .
D: .

CDR3: AISESGGSGGGHTDTQY
V: TRBV10-3
length: 17
size: .
D: TRBD2

CDR3: SASGLTVVQPQH
V: TRBV20-1
length: 12
size: .
D: .

CDR3: ASSFERSVASPLH
V: TRBV5-4
length: 13
size: .
D: .

CDR3: ASSSPGQAAYEQY
V: TRBV5-1
length: 13
size: .
D: TRBD1

CDR3: ASSYSPGQEVGNTIY
V: TRBV6-2/TRBV6-3
length: 15
size: .
D: TRBD1

CDR3: ASSFTGQSYEQY
V: TRBV5-1
length: 12
size: .
D: TRBD1